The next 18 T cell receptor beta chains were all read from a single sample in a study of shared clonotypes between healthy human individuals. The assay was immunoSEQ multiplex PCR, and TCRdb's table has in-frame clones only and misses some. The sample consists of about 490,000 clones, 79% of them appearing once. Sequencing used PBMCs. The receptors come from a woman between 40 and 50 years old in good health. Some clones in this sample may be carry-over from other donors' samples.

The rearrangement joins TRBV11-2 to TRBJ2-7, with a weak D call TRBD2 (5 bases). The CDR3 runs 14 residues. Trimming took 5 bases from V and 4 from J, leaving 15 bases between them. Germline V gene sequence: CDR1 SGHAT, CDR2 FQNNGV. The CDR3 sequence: CASSRGLVLYEQYF. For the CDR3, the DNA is TGTGCCAGCAGCCGCGGGCTAGTTTTGTACGAGCAGTACTTC.

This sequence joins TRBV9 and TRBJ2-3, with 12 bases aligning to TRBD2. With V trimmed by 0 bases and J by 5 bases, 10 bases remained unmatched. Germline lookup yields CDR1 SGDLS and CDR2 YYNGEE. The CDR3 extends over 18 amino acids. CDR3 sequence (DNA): TGTGCCAGCAGCGTAGCCCCATCGCCGGGACTAGCGGGAGATACGCAGTATTTT. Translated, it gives CASSVAPSPGLAGDTQYF.

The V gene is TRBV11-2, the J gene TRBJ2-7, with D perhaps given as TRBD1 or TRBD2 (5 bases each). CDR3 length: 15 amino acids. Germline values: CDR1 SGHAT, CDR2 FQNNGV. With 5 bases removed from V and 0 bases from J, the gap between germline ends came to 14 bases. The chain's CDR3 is CASSNRDRSSYEQYF. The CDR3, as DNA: TGTGCCAGCAGCAACCGGGACCGGAGCTCCTACGAGCAGTACTTC.

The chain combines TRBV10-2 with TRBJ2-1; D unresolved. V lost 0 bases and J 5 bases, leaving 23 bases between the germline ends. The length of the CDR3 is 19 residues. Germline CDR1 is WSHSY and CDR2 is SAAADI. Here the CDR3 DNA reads TGCGCCAGCAGTGAGTCGATGTCAGTTCGACCCTCCGTCGACAATGAGCAGTTCTTC. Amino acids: CASSESMSVRPSVDNEQFF.

CDR3 nucleotides: TGTGCCAGCAGTTACCTTCCGGGGTTCTATGGCTACACCTTC. It translates to CASSYLPGFYGYTF. V is TRBV6-5 and J is TRBJ1-2; D is unclear. The length of the CDR3 is 14 residues. Trimming took 2 bases from V and 4 from J, leaving 11 bases between them. Germline CDR1 is MNHEY and CDR2 is SVGAGI.

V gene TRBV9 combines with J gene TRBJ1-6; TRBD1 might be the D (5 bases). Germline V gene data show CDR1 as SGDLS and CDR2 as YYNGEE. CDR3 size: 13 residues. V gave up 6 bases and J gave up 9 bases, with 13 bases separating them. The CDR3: CASNLRDGSPLHF. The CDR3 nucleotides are TGTGCCAGCAATCTCAGGGATGGTTCACCCCTCCACTTT. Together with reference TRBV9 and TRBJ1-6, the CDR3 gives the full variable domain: DSGVTQTPKHLITATGQRVTLRCSPRSGDLSVYWYQQSLDQGLQFLIQYYNGEERAKGNILERFSAQQFPDLHSELNLSSLELGDSALYFCASNLRDGSPLHFGNGTRLTVT.

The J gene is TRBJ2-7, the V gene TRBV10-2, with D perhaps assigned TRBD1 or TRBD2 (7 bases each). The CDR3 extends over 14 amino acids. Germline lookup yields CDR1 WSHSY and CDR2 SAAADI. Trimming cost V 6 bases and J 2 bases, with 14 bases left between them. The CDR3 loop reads CASRPGGLTYEQYF. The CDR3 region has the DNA TGCGCCAGCAGACCAGGGGGACTAACCTACGAGCAGTACTTC.

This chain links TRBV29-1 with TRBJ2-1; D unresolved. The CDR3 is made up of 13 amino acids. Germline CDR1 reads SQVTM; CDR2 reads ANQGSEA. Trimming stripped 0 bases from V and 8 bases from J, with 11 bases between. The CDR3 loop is CSVEDYRVHEQFF. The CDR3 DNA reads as TGCAGCGTTGAAGATTACCGGGTACATGAGCAGTTCTTC.

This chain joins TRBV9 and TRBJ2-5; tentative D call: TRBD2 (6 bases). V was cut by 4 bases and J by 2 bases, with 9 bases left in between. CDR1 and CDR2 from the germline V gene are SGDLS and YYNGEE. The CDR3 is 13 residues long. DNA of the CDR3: TGTGCCAGCAGCCTAGCGCGTCAAGAGACCCAGTACTTC. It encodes CASSLARQETQYF. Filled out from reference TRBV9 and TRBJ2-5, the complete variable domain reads DSGVTQTPKHLITATGQRVTLRCSPRSGDLSVYWYQQSLDQGLQFLIQYYNGEERAKGNILERFSAQQFPDLHSELNLSSLELGDSALYFCASSLARQETQYFGPGTRLLVL.

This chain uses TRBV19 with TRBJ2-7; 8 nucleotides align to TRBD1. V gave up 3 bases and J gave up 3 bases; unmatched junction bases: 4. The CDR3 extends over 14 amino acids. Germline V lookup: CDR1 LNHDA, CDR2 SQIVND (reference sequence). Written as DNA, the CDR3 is TGTGCCAGTAGTATGGGGGACAGGCTCTACGAGCAGTACTTC. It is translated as CASSMGDRLYEQYF.

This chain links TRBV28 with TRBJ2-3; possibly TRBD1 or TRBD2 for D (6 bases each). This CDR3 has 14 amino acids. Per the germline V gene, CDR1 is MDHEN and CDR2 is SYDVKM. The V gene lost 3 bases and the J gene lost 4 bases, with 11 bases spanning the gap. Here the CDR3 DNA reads TGTGCCAGCAGTTTGGGGGGACATCCAGATACGCAGTATTTT. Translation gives CASSLGGHPDTQYF.

The CDR3 DNA reads TGCGCCAGCCGAGCGGGAGACGTTACCGGGGAGCTGTTTTTT. It specifies CASRAGDVTGELFF. The chain uses TRBV10-1 and TRBJ2-2; 8 nucleotides match TRBD2. The CDR3 length is 14 residues. The V and J ends lost 8 bases and 5 bases, in that order; junction bases with no gene match: 7. Germline assignment: CDR1 WNHNN and CDR2 SYGVQD (reference sequence).

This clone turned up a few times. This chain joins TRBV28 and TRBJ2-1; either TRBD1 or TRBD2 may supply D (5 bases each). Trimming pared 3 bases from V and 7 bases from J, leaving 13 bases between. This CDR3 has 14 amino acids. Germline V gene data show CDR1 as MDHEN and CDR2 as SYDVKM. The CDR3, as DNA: TGTGCCAGCAGTTTTCTGGGACGAAAAAATGAGCAGTTCTTC. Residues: CASSFLGRKNEQFF.

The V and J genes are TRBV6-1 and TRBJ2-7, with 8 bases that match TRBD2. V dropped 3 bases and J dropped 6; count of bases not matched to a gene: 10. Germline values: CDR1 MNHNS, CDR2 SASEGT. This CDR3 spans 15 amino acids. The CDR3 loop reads CASSDLAGLGSEQYF. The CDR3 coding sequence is TGTGCCAGCAGTGACCTAGCGGGCCTAGGATCCGAGCAGTACTTC.

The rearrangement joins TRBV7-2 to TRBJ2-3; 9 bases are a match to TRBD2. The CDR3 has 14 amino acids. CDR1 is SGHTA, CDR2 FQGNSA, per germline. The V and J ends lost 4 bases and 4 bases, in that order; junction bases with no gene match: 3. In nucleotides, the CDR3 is TGTGCCAGCAGCTGGAGCGGGAGGTCAGATACGCAGTATTTT. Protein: CASSWSGRSDTQYF.

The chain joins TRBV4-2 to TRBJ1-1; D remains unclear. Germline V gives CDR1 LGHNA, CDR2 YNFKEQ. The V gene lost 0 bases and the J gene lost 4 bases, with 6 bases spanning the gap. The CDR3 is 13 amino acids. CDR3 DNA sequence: TGTGCCAGCAGCCAAGAAAGGGCCACTGAAGCTTTCTTT. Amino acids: CASSQERATEAFF.

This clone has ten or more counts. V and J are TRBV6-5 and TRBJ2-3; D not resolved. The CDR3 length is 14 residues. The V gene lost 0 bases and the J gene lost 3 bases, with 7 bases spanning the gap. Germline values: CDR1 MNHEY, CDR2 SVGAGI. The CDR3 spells CASSYSEETDTQYF. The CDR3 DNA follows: TGTGCCAGCAGTTACTCAGAGGAGACAGATACGCAGTATTTT.

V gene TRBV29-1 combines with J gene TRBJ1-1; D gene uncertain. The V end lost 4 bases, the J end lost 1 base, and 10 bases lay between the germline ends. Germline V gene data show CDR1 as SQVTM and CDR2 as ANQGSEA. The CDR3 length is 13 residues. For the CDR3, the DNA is TGCAGCGTTGTACACGTTAAGAACACTGAAGCTTTCTTT. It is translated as CSVVHVKNTEAFF.